The 20 T cell receptor beta chains below were found in one sample sequenced in a study of tumor T cells in aggressive B-cell lymphoma. Some clones are missing from TCRdb's copy, which holds only in-frame ones; the method was immunoSEQ multiplex PCR. The table includes approximately 3,000 clones, 55% to 70% detected once. Sequencing used tumor tissue. The source is an adult with diffuse large B cell lymphoma.

The chain has TRBV9 and TRBJ2-1; D may be TRBD2 (6 bases). Per the germline V gene, CDR1 is SGDLS and CDR2 is YYNGEE. The CDR3 extends over 16 amino acids. Trimming took 1 base from V and 6 from J, leaving 17 bases between them. CDR3 sequence reads: CASSVQGGAGFNEQFF. The CDR3 coding sequence is TGTGCCAGCAGCGTACAGGGCGGGGCGGGGTTCAATGAGCAGTTCTTC.

This chain links TRBV18 with TRBJ2-7; 10 nucleotides match TRBD1. The trim removed 4 bases at V and 2 bases at J, leaving 5 bases unmatched. The CDR3 loop spans 15 amino acids. Germline V gene sequence: CDR1 KGHSH, CDR2 LQKENI. Written as DNA, the CDR3 is TGTGCCAGCTCACGGGCTGGACAGGGGGCCTACGAGCAGTACTTC. Translation gives CASSRAGQGAYEQYF.

The rearrangement joins TRBV28 to TRBJ1-1, with D unclear. The CDR3 length is 14 residues. Germline V gives CDR1 MDHEN, CDR2 SYDVKM. With 6 bases removed from V and 7 bases from J, the gap between germline ends came to 18 bases. CDR3 region: CASSRTPVTVEAFF. CDR3 DNA: TGTGCCAGCAGCCGCACCCCCGTTACAGTTGAAGCTTTCTTT.

This clone was recorded a few times. This chain joins TRBV9 and TRBJ1-3; D is unresolved. The V end was cut by 0 bases, the J end by 0 bases, with 4 bases between. Germline V CDR1 and CDR2: SGDLS, YYNGEE. The CDR3 consists of 14 residues. The CDR3 here is CASSVAGSGNTIYF. The CDR3, as DNA: TGTGCCAGCAGCGTAGCCGGCTCTGGAAACACCATATATTTT. The whole variable domain, filled in from reference TRBV9 and TRBJ1-3, reads DSGVTQTPKHLITATGQRVTLRCSPRSGDLSVYWYQQSLDQGLQFLIQYYNGEERAKGNILERFSAQQFPDLHSELNLSSLELGDSALYFCASSVAGSGNTIYFGEGSWLTVV.

This clone was counted only a few times. The gene calls are TRBV27 and TRBJ1-5; D unclear. This CDR3 has 13 amino acids. V was pared by 3 bases and J by 1 base, with 4 bases between. Germline V gene lookup returns CDR1 MNHEY and CDR2 SMNVEV (reference sequence). The CDR3 nucleotides are TGTGCCAGCAGTTTGAGCAGCAATCAGCCCCAGCATTTT. It specifies CASSLSSNQPQHF.

The chain couples TRBV9 to TRBJ2-3; 7 positions match TRBD2. The V segment lost 4 bases and the J segment 2 bases; nucleotides outside the gene matches: 7. The germline gives CDR1 SGDLS, CDR2 YYNGEE. The CDR3 consists of 15 residues. CDR3 nucleotide sequence: TGTGCCAGCAGCACGCGGGGGAGACCCACAGATACGCAGTATTTT. Amino acid sequence: CASSTRGRPTDTQYF.

The chain joins TRBV4-2 to TRBJ2-3, with 7 bases that match TRBD2. Losses at the gene ends were 4 bases for V and 6 bases for J; bases not matched to a gene: 13. Looked up from germline, CDR1 is LGHNA and CDR2 is YNFKEQ. The CDR3 extends over 16 amino acids. The CDR3 region is CASSPGSGNPADTQYF. In nucleotides, the CDR3 is TGTGCCAGCAGCCCCGGAAGCGGGAACCCGGCGGATACGCAGTATTTT.

The rearrangement joins TRBV6-6 to TRBJ2-4, with 7 nucleotides matching TRBD1. There are 15 residues in the CDR3. V lost 6 bases, J lost 1 base, and 6 bases stayed unmatched. Germline CDR1 MNHNY, CDR2 SVGAGI (reference sequence). Written as DNA, the CDR3 is TGTGCCAGCAGCATCAACAGGGGTGCCAAAAACATTCAGTACTTC. This translates into CASSINRGAKNIQYF.

The genes are TRBV5-6 and TRBJ2-7; D is undetermined. The CDR3 is 11 amino acids. CDR1 and CDR2 (germline): SGHDT, YYEEEE. Between the trimmed V and J ends, which lost 4 bases and 6 bases, there was a span of 8 bases. The CDR3: CASSQQSEQYF. The CDR3, as DNA: TGTGCCAGCAGCCAACAGAGCGAGCAGTACTTC. Full variable domain (remainder filled in from reference TRBV5-6 and TRBJ2-7): DAGVTQSPTHLIKTRGQQVTLRCSPKSGHDTVSWYQQALGQGPQFIFQYYEEEERQRGNFPDRFSGHQFPNYSSELNVNALLLGDSALYLCASSQQSEQYFGPGTRLTVT.

The J gene is TRBJ2-5, the V gene TRBV9; 9 bases map to TRBD2. V lost 4 bases to trimming and J lost 4 bases; unmatched junction nucleotides: 5. The CDR3 is 14 amino acids. From germline, CDR1 is SGDLS and CDR2 YYNGEE. The CDR3 sequence is CASSSRTSAETQYF. CDR3 nucleotide sequence: TGTGCCAGCAGCTCTCGGACTAGCGCAGAGACCCAGTACTTC.

CDR3 sequence: CASSIQYYGYTF. The CDR3, as DNA: TGTGCCAGCAGTATTCAGTACTATGGCTACACCTTC. The chain has TRBV2 and TRBJ1-2; no firm D call. Trimming removed 5 bases from V and 3 bases from J, with 7 bases in between. The CDR3 is made up of 12 amino acids. Per the germline V gene, CDR1 is SNHLY and CDR2 is FYNNEI.

The chain employs TRBV28 and TRBJ2-1, with 8 bases identical to TRBD2. The CDR3 is 15 amino acids. Germline assignment: CDR1 MDHEN and CDR2 SYDVKM. Unmatched junction bases numbered 7, after V lost 7 bases and J lost 2 bases. This CDR3 reads CASNPPGGTYNEQFF. Written as DNA, the CDR3 is TGTGCCAGCAATCCCCCGGGGGGGACCTACAATGAGCAGTTCTTC.

The chain couples TRBV4-3 to TRBJ2-1; D gene uncertain. This CDR3 contains 14 residues. V was shortened by 0 bases and J by 4 bases, with 7 bases between the two germline ends. Germline CDR1 LGHNA, CDR2 YSLEER. CDR3 amino acids: CASSQDYSYNEQFF. CDR3 coding DNA: TGCGCCAGCAGCCAAGATTATAGTTACAATGAGCAGTTCTTC.

The chain couples TRBV2 to TRBJ1-1; the D is unclear. Germline V gives CDR1 SNHLY, CDR2 FYNNEI. V was pared by 6 bases and J by 1 base, with 9 bases between. This CDR3 contains 13 residues. The CDR3 loop is CASSQITNTEAFF. CDR3 nucleotide sequence: TGTGCCAGCAGCCAGATCACGAACACTGAAGCTTTCTTT.

As for this clone: Compared with germline, one end of the junction differs, possibly owing to a read error. The genes are TRBV2 and TRBJ1-1; 8 bases fit TRBD1. Germline CDR1 reads SNHLY; CDR2 reads FYNNEI. The CDR3 totals 13 residues. This CDR3 is CATSGTGNTEAFF. The CDR3 nucleotides read TGTGCCACCAGTGGGACAGGGAACACTGAAGCTTTCTTT.

Comments on this clone: One junction end does not reproduce the germline sequence, and a read error may be involved. Within the sample, other DNA sequences also encode this same CDR3. CDR3 amino acids: CASRVGQMNEQYF. CDR3 sequence (DNA): TGCGCCAGCAGAGTGGGACAGATGAACGAGCAGTATTTC. The chain combines TRBV5-1 with TRBJ2-7; 7 nucleotides match TRBD1. The CDR3 has 13 residues. Germline assignment: CDR1 SGHRS and CDR2 YFSETQ. The full variable domain, rest sourced from reference TRBV5-1 and TRBJ2-7, is KAGVTQTPRYLIKTRGQQVTLSCSPISGHRSVSWYQQTPGQGLQFLFEYFSETQRNKGNFPGRFSGRQFSNSRSEMNVSTLELGDSALYLCASRVGQMNEQYFGPGTRLTVT.

The V gene is TRBV14, the J gene TRBJ2-1; 9 positions agree with TRBD1. With 0 bases clipped from V and 1 base from J, the junction kept 4 bases outside the gene matches. Looked up from germline, CDR1 is SGHDN and CDR2 is FVKESK. The CDR3 spans 17 residues. CDR3 DNA: TGTGCCAGCAGCCAAGAAATAGGGACAGGGTCCTACAATGAGCAGTTCTTC. Protein: CASSQEIGTGSYNEQFF.

Only one count was recorded for this clone. The genes are TRBV2 and TRBJ1-5; D not certain. The germline CDR1 and CDR2 sequences are SNHLY and FYNNEI. This CDR3 spans 13 amino acids. Trimming took 7 bases from V and 0 from J, leaving 7 bases between them. In DNA, the CDR3 is TGTGCCAGCACTGTGTATAGCAATCAGCCCCAGCATTTT. Its protein product is CASTVYSNQPQHF. Together with reference TRBV2 and TRBJ1-5, the CDR3 gives the full variable domain: EPEVTQTPSHQVTQMGQEVILRCVPISNHLYFYWYRQILGQKVEFLVSFYNNEISEKSEIFDDQFSVERPDGSNFTLKIRSTKLEDSAMYFCASTVYSNQPQHFGDGTRLSIL.

The V call is TRBV28, the J call TRBJ1-1; the D is unclear. Germline V gives CDR1 MDHEN, CDR2 SYDVKM. V shed 4 bases and J shed 4 bases, with 13 bases lying between them. This CDR3 has 14 amino acids. The CDR3, as DNA: TGTGCCAGCAGTTCCGCAGTTGGTTTCACTGAAGCTTTCTTT. Protein product: CASSSAVGFTEAFF.

The gene calls are TRBV6-6 and TRBJ1-5, with D possibly matching TRBD1 (5 bases). Per germline, CDR1 MNHNY and CDR2 SVGAGI (reference sequence). The CDR3 is 16 residues long. With 0 bases removed from V and 0 bases from J, the gap between germline ends came to 9 bases. CDR3 sequence reads: CASSYSGGNSNQPQHF. The CDR3 DNA reads TGTGCCAGCAGTTACTCTGGGGGGAATAGCAATCAGCCCCAGCATTTT.